These T cell receptor beta chains were read from a single sample in a study of spatial heterogeneity in lung cancer. TCRdb recomputed calls from the 5' RACE reads with MiXCR, one row per CDR3 protein. The sample lists about 3,200 distinct CDR3 sequences, about 15% occurring once. The input for sequencing was PBMCs, taken at surgery. These receptor sequences come from a female donor with early-stage non-small cell lung cancer. Each CDR3 is given without its conserved first and last residue.

j_gene,v_gene,CDR3aa
TRBJ2-1,TRBV29-1,SVIGSGDEQF
TRBJ1-1,TRBV28,ASSFSLRGDTEAF
TRBJ2-3,TRBV12-3/TRBV12-4,ASSPLAAGGDTQY
TRBJ2-1,TRBV7-6,ASSFLPHEQF
TRBJ2-7,TRBV20-1,SAPAYEQY
TRBJ2-1,TRBV3-1,ASSLIAGNEQF
TRBJ2-4,TRBV6-5,ASRLHGGRENIQY
TRBJ1-2,TRBV5-4,ASSLSGQGRGVYT
TRBJ1-2,TRBV3-1,ASSQNNRERGGYT
TRBJ2-3,TRBV9,ASSVGGLAVNTQY
TRBJ1-1,TRBV7-2,ASSFRTGGNTEAF
TRBJ1-5,TRBV28,ASSLYSGVSQPQH
TRBJ2-7,TRBV28,ASTPSGPSYEQY
TRBJ2-7,TRBV11-2,ASSLGRNEQY
TRBJ2-7,TRBV7-9,ASSGLQGPEQY
TRBJ2-1,TRBV29-1,SVEGGDYNEQF
TRBJ2-7,TRBV5-1,ASSSSGTGVNEQY
TRBJ2-5,TRBV6-6,ASSQTGTGGKETQY
TRBJ2-2,TRBV2,ASSRSSGSIAGELF
TRBJ2-7,TRBV27,ASSPSGRIDEQY
TRBJ2-3,TRBV20-1,SASPGTSADTQY
TRBJ2-6,TRBV7-2,ASSLVLAGANVLT
TRBJ1-1,TRBV4-3,ASSQEAETEAF
TRBJ2-1,TRBV29-1,SVEGTSGLDPNEQF
TRBJ2-7,TRBV6-5,ASMGLASREQY
TRBJ1-2,TRBV7-2,ASSPDGVRTTYGYT
TRBJ2-1,TRBV10-3,AIKPGLAGAYNEQF
TRBJ2-1,TRBV19,ASKAGDVLGEQF
TRBJ2-1,TRBV19,ASSRWTGESNEQF
TRBJ1-2,TRBV5-1,ASSFGGAYGYT
TRBJ2-7,TRBV24-1,ATDSGTATGFLYEQY
TRBJ2-2,TRBV5-5,ASSRASGIGGELF
TRBJ2-7,TRBV20-1,SARRGTGTYEQY
TRBJ1-6,TRBV30,AWRDDPH
TRBJ2-1,TRBV27,ASRGQNRNNEQF
TRBJ2-1,TRBV18,ASSPDGAYNEQF
TRBJ2-2,TRBV2,ASSAGMNTGELF
TRBJ2-1,TRBV30,AWSRTGVWGHEQF
TRBJ1-1,TRBV11-2,ASSLRDFAEAF
TRBJ1-2,TRBV6-5,ASGFGQGPNGYT
TRBJ2-5,TRBV3-1,ASSQLTLGAQY
TRBJ1-2,TRBV20-1,SARVSGVGYT
TRBJ1-5,TRBV27,ASSLTGVVGQPQH
TRBJ2-1,TRBV20-1,SAGTGVRYEQF
TRBJ2-5,TRBV7-6,ASSVSRGSWETQY
TRBJ1-1,TRBV12-3/TRBV12-4,ASRGDRDRTEAF
TRBJ2-2,TRBV11-2,ASSLYTGELF
TRBJ1-1,TRBV5-1,ASSRVEGGTEAF
TRBJ2-2,TRBV7-8,ASSFGAAGELF
TRBJ2-7,TRBV19,ASSIFGEQY
TRBJ2-1,TRBV11-2,ASSPQKGSAYNEQF
TRBJ1-2,TRBV6-5,ASREGFYGYT
TRBJ2-3,TRBV10-2,ASRGMGLAGSTDTQY